Listed here are 17 T cell receptor beta chains from one sample, sequenced in a study of T cell responses to AZD1222 COVID-19 vaccine. Generated by immunoSEQ multiplex PCR, the TCRdb table keeps only in-frame clones and is missing some. Counted here are 200,000 to 250,000 clones, 85% to 95% occurring once; the ten biggest clones make up 0.95% to 1.1%. The input for sequencing was peripheral blood, taken on day 0 of MenACWY control vaccination. All receptors derive from an adult in good health.

V and J are TRBV7-2 and TRBJ2-1; 9 nucleotides agree with TRBD2. This CDR3 comprises 15 residues. V lost 6 bases to trimming and J lost 0 bases; unmatched junction nucleotides: 3. Per germline, CDR1 SGHTA and CDR2 FQGNSA. The chain's CDR3 is CASSPSGASYNEQFF. CDR3 nucleotide sequence: TGTGCCAGCAGTCCTAGCGGGGCCTCCTACAATGAGCAGTTCTTC.

The chain is built from TRBV6-5 and TRBJ2-2; 8 positions match TRBD2. The CDR3 is made up of 15 amino acids. The V gene's germline CDR1 is MNHEY and CDR2 SVGAGI. V shed 11 bases and J 0 bases; nucleotides not matched to a gene: 8. CDR3 protein: CAGRVAGSNTGELFF. DNA for the CDR3: TGTGCCGGTCGGGTAGCGGGGTCGAACACCGGGGAGCTGTTTTTT.

For the CDR3, the DNA is TGTGCCAGCAGTTTAAGGGGCTCGGGAAACACCATATATTTT. It yields the protein CASSLRGSGNTIYF. This chain connects TRBV2 to TRBJ1-3, with a weak D call TRBD1 (5 bases). The CDR3 has 14 residues. V was clipped by 5 bases and J by 4 bases, with 12 bases between them. Germline V CDR1 and CDR2: SNHLY, FYNNEI.

The chain couples TRBV4-2 to TRBJ2-1; 10 bases are a match to TRBD2. Germline lookup yields CDR1 LGHNA and CDR2 YNFKEQ. This CDR3 has 16 amino acids. The J segment lost 3 bases and the V segment lost 0 bases, leaving 2 bases of the junction unmatched. The CDR3 DNA follows: TGTGCCAGCAGCCAAGAACCTAGCGGGGGCTACAATGAGCAGTTCTTC. It translates to CASSQEPSGGYNEQFF.

In its sample, this clone was seen a few times. The DNA of the CDR3 is TGCGCCAGCAGCTTGTACTTAAGGGGCGCAGGGGATGGCTACACCTTC. Encoded protein: CASSLYLRGAGDGYTF. The chain combines TRBV5-1 with TRBJ1-2; TRBD1 might be the D (6 bases). Germline values: CDR1 SGHRS, CDR2 YFSETQ. V shed 1 base and J shed 6 bases, with 19 bases lying between them. The CDR3 runs to 16 residues.

This chain links TRBV3-1 (or the pseudogene TRBV3-2) with TRBJ2-3; unclear D gene. V lost 0 bases, J lost 14 bases, and 9 bases lay in between. From germline, CDR1 is LGHDT and CDR2 YNNKEL (reference sequence). This CDR3 has 11 residues. In DNA form, the CDR3 reads TGTGCCAGCAGCCAAGAGGGCCGTATGTATTTT. This translates into CASSQEGRMYF.

Comment on this clone: The sample contains more than one DNA sequence encoding this CDR3. This chain joins TRBV5-1 and TRBJ2-3; D is unclear. Trimming removed 4 bases at V and 3 bases at J, with 6 bases between. Germline-derived CDR1 and CDR2 are SGHRS and YFSETQ. The CDR3 is made up of 12 amino acids. This CDR3 reads CASSPGTDTQYF. The DNA of the CDR3 is TGCGCCAGCAGCCCGGGTACAGATACGCAGTATTTT.

The chain is built from TRBV28 and TRBJ2-1; D may correspond to TRBD1 or TRBD2 (5 bases each). Looked up from germline, CDR1 is MDHEN and CDR2 is SYDVKM. The CDR3 contains 15 residues. The V end was cut by 3 bases, the J end by 6 bases, with 15 bases between. CDR3 in amino acids: CASSLAGAGSNEQFF. The CDR3 DNA sequence: TGTGCCAGCAGTTTGGCCGGGGCAGGTAGCAATGAGCAGTTCTTC. The variable domain in full, completed from reference TRBV28 and TRBJ2-1, reads DVKVTQSSRYLVKRTGEKVFLECVQDMDHENMFWYRQDPGLGLRLIYFSYDVKMKEKGDIPEGYSVSREKKERFSLILESASTNQTSMYLCASSLAGAGSNEQFFGPGTRLTVL.

V and J are TRBV7-2 and TRBJ1-1; possible D gene TRBD1, 5 bases. V was trimmed by 2 bases and J by 5 bases, leaving 9 bases between them. Looked up from germline, CDR1 is SGHTA and CDR2 is FQGNSA. The CDR3 contains 13 residues. The CDR3 DNA follows: TGTGCCAGCAGCTTAAGTCCAGGGACTGAAGCTTTCTTT. This translates into CASSLSPGTEAFF.

V is TRBV10-3 and J is TRBJ1-4; 7 bases fit TRBD1. The CDR3 is 15 residues long. After removal of 4 bases from V and 0 bases from J, the junction contained 2 bases not matched to a gene. Germline CDR1 is ENHRY and CDR2 is SYGVKD. CDR3 coding DNA: TGTGCCATCAGTGCCCAGGGGGCAACTAATGAAAAACTGTTTTTT. Translation: CAISAQGATNEKLFF.

The chain carries TRBV11-2 and TRBJ2-1, with D perhaps TRBD2 (5 bases). V lost 5 bases to trimming and J lost 7 bases, with 18 bases between them. Germline values: CDR1 SGHAT, CDR2 FQNNGV. The CDR3 extends over 15 amino acids. Written as DNA, the CDR3 is TGTGCCAGCAGCACGCGCTATTCCGGGGAAAATGAGCAGTTCTTC. It yields the protein CASSTRYSGENEQFF.

The chain couples TRBV3-1 (or the pseudogene TRBV3-2) to TRBJ2-2, with 9 bases fitting TRBD2. The germline gives CDR1 LGHDT, CDR2 YNNKEL (reference sequence). The V gene end was trimmed by 4 bases and the J gene end by 5 bases; junction bases not matched to a gene: 5. This CDR3 has 15 amino acids. Written as DNA, the CDR3 is TGTGCCAGCAGCCCCCGCGGGGGGGCTACCGGGGAGCTGTTTTTT. Translation gives CASSPRGGATGELFF.

The chain employs TRBV28 and TRBJ1-6; D gene unclear. Germline CDR1 reads MDHEN; CDR2 reads SYDVKM. CDR3 length: 11 amino acids. V lost 1 base and J lost 11, with 3 bases in between. CDR3 nucleotides: TGTGCCAGCAGTTTATACCCACCCCTCCACTTT. Residues: CASSLYPPLHF. Full variable domain (missing parts from reference TRBV28 and TRBJ1-6): DVKVTQSSRYLVKRTGEKVFLECVQDMDHENMFWYRQDPGLGLRLIYFSYDVKMKEKGDIPEGYSVSREKKERFSLILESASTNQTSMYLCASSLYPPLHFGNGTRLTVT.

The chain employs TRBV29-1 and TRBJ2-2, with D possibly matching TRBD2 (5 bases). CDR1 and CDR2 from the germline V gene are SQVTM and ANQGSEA. The ends were cut back, 6 bases at V and 5 bases at J, with 16 bases in the middle. This CDR3 region has 14 residues. The CDR3, as DNA: TGCAGCGTAAAAAGGTCTAGCAATACCGGGGAGCTGTTTTTT. It translates to CSVKRSSNTGELFF.

This chain links TRBV7-8 with TRBJ2-2, with D tentatively TRBD2 (5 bases). V shed 5 bases and J shed 5 bases, with 15 bases lying between them. The CDR3 contains 15 residues. Germline V gene data show CDR1 as SGHVS and CDR2 as FQNEAQ. Here the CDR3 reads CASSAFGIRTGELFF. CDR3 in DNA: TGTGCCAGCAGCGCTTTCGGGATTAGGACCGGGGAGCTGTTTTTT.

The chain joins TRBV4-1 to TRBJ1-4; 8 bases align to TRBD1. The germline gives CDR1 MGHRA, CDR2 YSYEKL. V lost 1 base, J lost 8 bases, and 6 bases stayed unmatched. The CDR3 consists of 15 residues. The CDR3 here is CASSQADREAEKLFF. The CDR3 DNA sequence: TGCGCCAGCAGCCAAGCGGACAGGGAAGCGGAAAAACTGTTTTTT.

The genes are TRBV12-3 or TRBV12-4 and TRBJ1-1; a weak D match, TRBD1 (5 bases). V shed 6 bases and J shed 4 bases, with 12 bases lying between them. The CDR3 sequence is 13 residues long. CDR3 DNA sequence: TGTGCCAGCAGACCCCCAGGGCCCACTGAAGCTTTCTTT. Amino acids: CASRPPGPTEAFF.